The clone carrying this T cell receptor beta chain appeared many times. No antigen is known for it. Clinical Activity Scores of at least 3, NOSPECS grades of at least 4 and durations under 3 months characterized ophthalmopathy patients. The authors took PBMCs from 10 ml fresh peripheral blood. This entry is derived from a study of T cells in Graves' hyperthyroidism and ophthalmopathy. In the study overall: Peripheral blood draws took place at initial diagnosis, ahead of any treatment.

Amplification of TCR beta CDR3 regions was performed using RNA transcripts as template. During a first-round RT-PCR of the TCR CDR3, the HTBI primer set was used. In TCRdb, the multiplex PCR reads were re-called with MiXCR into one record per CDR3 protein. The table lists about 350,000 distinct CDR3 sequences, 15% to 20% of them singletons. Study findings and constraints: Patients with ophthalmopathy were separated from those with stable hyperthyroidism by a 13 V-J model.

The CDR3 totals 13 residues. Germline-derived CDR1 and CDR2 are MDHEN and SYDVKM. Trimming cost V 5 bases and J 3 bases; bases outside gene matches: 4. The TCR sequence derives from a woman aged 40 to 50 with Graves' ophthalmopathy. Sequencing was carried out using blood. The chain links TRBV28 to TRBJ2-7; TRBD2 matches at 7 bases. CDR3 amino acids: CASSRLADYEQYF. For the CDR3, the DNA is TGTGCCAGCAGTCGTCTAGCGGACTACGAGCAGTACTTC.